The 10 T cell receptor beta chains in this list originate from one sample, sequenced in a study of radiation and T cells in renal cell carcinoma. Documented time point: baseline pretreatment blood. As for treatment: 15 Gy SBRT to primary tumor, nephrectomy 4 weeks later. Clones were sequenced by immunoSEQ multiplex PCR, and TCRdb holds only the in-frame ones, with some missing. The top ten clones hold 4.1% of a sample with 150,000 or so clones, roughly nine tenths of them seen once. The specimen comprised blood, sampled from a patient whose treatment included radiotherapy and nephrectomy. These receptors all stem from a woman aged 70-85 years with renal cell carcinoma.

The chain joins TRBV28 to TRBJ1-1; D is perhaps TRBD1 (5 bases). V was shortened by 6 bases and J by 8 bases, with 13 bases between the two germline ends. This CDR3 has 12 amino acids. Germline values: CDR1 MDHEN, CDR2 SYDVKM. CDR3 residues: CASRHPGGEAFF. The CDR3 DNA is TGTGCCAGCAGACACCCCGGGGGGGAAGCTTTCTTT.

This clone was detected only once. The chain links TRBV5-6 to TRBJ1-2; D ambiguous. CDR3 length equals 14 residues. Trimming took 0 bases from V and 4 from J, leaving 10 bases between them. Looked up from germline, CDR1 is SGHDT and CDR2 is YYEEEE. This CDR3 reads CASSLEEQSYGYTF. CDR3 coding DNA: TGTGCCAGCAGCTTGGAAGAGCAGTCCTATGGCTACACCTTC.

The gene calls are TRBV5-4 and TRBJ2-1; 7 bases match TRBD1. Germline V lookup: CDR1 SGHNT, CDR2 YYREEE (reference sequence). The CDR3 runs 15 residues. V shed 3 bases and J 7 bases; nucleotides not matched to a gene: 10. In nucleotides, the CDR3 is TGTGCCAGCAGCTCAACACAGGGGTTGGGGAATGAGCAGTTCTTC. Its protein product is CASSSTQGLGNEQFF.

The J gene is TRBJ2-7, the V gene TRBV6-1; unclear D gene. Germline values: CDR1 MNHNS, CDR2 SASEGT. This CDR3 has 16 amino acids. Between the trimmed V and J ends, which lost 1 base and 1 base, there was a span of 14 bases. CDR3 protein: CASSEGNLRVSYEQYF. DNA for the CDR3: TGTGCCAGCAGTGAAGGGAACCTTCGGGTTTCCTACGAGCAGTACTTC.

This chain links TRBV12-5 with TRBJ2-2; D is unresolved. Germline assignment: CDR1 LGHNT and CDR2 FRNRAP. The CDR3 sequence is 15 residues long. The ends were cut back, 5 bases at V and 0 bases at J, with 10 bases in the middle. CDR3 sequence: CASGPSTSNTGELFF. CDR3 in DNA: TGTGCTAGTGGTCCCAGTACCTCGAACACCGGGGAGCTGTTTTTT.

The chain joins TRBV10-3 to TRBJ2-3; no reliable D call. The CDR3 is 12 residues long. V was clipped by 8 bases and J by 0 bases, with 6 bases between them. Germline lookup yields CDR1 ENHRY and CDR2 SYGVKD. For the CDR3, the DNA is TGTGCCATCTTGCTAAGCACAGATACGCAGTATTTT. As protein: CAILLSTDTQYF.

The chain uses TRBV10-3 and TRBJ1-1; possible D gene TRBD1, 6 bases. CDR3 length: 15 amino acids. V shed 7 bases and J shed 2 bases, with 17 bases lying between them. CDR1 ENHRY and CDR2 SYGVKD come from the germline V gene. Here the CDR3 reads CAIKAQIQGNTEAFF. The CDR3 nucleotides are TGTGCCATCAAGGCTCAGATACAGGGTAACACTGAAGCTTTCTTT.

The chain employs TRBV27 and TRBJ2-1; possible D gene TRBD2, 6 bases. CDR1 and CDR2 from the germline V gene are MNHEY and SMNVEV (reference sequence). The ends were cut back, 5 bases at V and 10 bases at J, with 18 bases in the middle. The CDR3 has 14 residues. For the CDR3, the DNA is TGTGCCAGCAGTAAGGGACTGACTAAGATCGAGCAGTTCTTC. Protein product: CASSKGLTKIEQFF.

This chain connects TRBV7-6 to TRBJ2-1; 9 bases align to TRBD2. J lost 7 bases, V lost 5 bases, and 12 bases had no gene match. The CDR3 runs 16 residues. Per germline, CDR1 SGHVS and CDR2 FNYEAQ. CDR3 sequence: CASSPLGAGGRNEQFF. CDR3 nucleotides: TGTGCCAGCAGCCCCCTCGGGGCGGGGGGGCGGAATGAGCAGTTCTTC.

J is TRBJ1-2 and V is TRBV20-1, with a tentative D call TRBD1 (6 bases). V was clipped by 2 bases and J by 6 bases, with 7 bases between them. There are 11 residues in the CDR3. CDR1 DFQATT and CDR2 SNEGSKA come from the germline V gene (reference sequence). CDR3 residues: CSARRGDGYTF. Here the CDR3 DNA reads TGCAGTGCTAGAAGGGGGGATGGCTACACCTTC.